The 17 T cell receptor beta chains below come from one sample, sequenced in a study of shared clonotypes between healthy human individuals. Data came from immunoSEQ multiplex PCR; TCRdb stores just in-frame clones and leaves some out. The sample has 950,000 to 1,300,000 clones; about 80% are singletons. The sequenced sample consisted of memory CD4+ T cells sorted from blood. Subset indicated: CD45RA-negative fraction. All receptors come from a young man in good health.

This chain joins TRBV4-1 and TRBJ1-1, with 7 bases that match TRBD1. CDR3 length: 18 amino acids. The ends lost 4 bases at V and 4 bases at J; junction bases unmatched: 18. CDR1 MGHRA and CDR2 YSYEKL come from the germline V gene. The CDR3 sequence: CASSRQAVGRGDLTEAFF. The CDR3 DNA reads TGCGCCAGCAGCCGCCAAGCGGTCGGCAGGGGGGACCTCACTGAAGCTTTCTTT.

CDR3 in DNA: TGCAGCGTTGGCCCGACGGTAAAGGGTAGTAGGAATGAGCAGTTCTTC. It codes for CSVGPTVKGSRNEQFF. The chain carries TRBV29-1 and TRBJ2-1; unclear D gene. CDR3 size: 16 residues. V lost 4 bases and J lost 7, with 23 bases in between. The germline CDR1 and CDR2 sequences are SQVTM and ANQGSEA.

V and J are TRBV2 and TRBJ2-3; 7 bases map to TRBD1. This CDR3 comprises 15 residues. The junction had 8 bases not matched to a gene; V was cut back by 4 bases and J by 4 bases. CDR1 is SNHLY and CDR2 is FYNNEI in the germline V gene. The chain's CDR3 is CASSGGTATSDTQYF. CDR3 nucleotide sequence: TGTGCCAGCAGTGGAGGGACAGCTACATCAGATACGCAGTATTTT.

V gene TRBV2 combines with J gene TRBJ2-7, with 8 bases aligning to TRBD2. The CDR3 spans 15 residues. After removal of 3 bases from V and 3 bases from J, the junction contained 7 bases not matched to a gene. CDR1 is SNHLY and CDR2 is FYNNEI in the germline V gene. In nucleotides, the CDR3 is TGTGCCAGCAGTGAGCTAGCGGGCCCCAACTACGAGCAGTACTTC. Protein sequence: CASSELAGPNYEQYF.

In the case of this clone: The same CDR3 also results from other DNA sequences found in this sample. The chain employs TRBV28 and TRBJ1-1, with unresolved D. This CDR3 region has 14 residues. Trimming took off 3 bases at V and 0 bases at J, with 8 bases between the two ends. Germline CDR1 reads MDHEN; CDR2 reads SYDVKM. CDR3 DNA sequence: TGTGCCAGCAGTTTGCCGGGGATGAACACTGAAGCTTTCTTT. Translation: CASSLPGMNTEAFF.

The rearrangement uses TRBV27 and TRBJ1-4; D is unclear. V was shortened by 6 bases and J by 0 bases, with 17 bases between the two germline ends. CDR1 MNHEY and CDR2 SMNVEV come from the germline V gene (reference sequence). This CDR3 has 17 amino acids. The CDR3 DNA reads TGTGCCAGCAGCCCCAGGAAAGGCTTTGCAACTAATGAAAAACTGTTTTTT. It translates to CASSPRKGFATNEKLFF.

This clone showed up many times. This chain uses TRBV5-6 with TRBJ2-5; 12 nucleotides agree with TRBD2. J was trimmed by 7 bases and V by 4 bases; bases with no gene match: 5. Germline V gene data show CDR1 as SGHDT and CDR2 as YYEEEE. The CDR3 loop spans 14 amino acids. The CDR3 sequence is CASSPGLAGRTQYF. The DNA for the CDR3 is TGTGCCAGCAGCCCCGGACTAGCGGGACGGACCCAGTACTTC.

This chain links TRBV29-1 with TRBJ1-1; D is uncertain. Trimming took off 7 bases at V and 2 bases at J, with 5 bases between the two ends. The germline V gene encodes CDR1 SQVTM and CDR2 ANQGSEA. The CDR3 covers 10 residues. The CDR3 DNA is TGCAGCGCAATTAACACTGAAGCTTTCTTT. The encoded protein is CSAINTEAFF.

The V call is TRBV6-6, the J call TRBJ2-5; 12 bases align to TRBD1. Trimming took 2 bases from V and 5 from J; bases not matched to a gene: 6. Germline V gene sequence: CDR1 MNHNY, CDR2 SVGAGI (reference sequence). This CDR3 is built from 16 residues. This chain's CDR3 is CASSYPGTGGRETQYF. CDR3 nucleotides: TGTGCCAGCAGTTACCCCGGGACAGGGGGCCGGGAGACCCAGTACTTC.

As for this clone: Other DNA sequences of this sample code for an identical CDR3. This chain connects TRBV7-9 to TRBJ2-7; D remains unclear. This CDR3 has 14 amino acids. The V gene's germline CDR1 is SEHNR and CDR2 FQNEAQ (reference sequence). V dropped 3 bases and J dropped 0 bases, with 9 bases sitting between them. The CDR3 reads CASSFARSSYEQYF. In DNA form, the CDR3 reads TGTGCCAGCAGCTTCGCCAGGAGCTCCTACGAGCAGTACTTC.

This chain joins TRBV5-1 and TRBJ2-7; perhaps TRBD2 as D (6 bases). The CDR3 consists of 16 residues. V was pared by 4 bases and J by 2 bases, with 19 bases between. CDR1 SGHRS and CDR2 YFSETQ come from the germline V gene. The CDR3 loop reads CASSPAGATGAYEQYF. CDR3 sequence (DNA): TGCGCCAGCAGCCCAGCGGGTGCGACGGGAGCCTACGAGCAGTACTTC.

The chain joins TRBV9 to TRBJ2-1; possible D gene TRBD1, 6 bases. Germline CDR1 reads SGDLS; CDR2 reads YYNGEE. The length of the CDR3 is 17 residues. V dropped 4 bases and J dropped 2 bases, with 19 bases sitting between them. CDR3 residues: CASSPGGGGFPYNEQFF. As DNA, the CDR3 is TGTGCCAGCAGCCCCGGAGGTGGGGGCTTCCCCTACAATGAGCAGTTCTTC.

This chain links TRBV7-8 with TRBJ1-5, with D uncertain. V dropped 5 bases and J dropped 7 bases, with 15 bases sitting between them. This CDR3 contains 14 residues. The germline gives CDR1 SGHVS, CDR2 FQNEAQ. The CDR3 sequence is CASSPGMVEQPQHF. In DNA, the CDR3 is TGTGCCAGCAGCCCAGGCATGGTTGAACAGCCCCAGCATTTT.

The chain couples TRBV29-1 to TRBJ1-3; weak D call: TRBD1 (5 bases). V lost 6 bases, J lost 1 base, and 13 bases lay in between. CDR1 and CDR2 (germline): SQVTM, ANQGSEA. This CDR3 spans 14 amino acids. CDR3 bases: TGCAGCGTGCAGCCAGGGAGTTCTGGAAACACCATATATTTT. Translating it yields CSVQPGSSGNTIYF.

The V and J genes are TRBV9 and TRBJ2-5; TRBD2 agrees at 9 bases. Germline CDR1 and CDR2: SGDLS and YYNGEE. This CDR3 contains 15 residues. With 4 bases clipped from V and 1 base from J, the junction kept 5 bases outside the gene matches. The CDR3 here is CASSRSGGTQETQYF. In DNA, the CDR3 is TGTGCCAGCAGCCGCAGCGGGGGGACCCAAGAGACCCAGTACTTC.

The CDR3 reads CASSADLQGSYGYTF. The CDR3 DNA follows: TGTGCCAGCAGCGCCGACTTACAGGGCTCTTATGGCTACACCTTC. The rearrangement links TRBV5-4 to TRBJ1-2; a weak D match, TRBD1 (6 bases). This CDR3 comprises 15 residues. V was clipped by 4 bases and J by 5 bases, with 18 bases between them. The germline gives CDR1 SGHNT, CDR2 YYREEE (reference sequence). Full variable domain (missing parts from reference TRBV5-4 and TRBJ1-2): ETGVTQSPTHLIKTRGQQVTLRCSSQSGHNTVSWYQQALGQGPQFIFQYYREEENGRGNFPPRFSGLQFPNYSSELNVNALELDDSALYLCASSADLQGSYGYTFGSGTRLTVV.

The CDR3 DNA sequence: TGCGCCAGCAGCCAAGAAACAGGGTATGATGAGCAGTTCTTC. Amino acid sequence: CASSQETGYDEQFF. V gene TRBV4-3 combines with J gene TRBJ2-1, with D possibly TRBD1 on 6 matching bases. The CDR3 spans 14 residues. V dropped 0 bases and J dropped 8 bases, with 11 bases sitting between them. In germline, CDR1 is LGHNA, CDR2 YSLEER.